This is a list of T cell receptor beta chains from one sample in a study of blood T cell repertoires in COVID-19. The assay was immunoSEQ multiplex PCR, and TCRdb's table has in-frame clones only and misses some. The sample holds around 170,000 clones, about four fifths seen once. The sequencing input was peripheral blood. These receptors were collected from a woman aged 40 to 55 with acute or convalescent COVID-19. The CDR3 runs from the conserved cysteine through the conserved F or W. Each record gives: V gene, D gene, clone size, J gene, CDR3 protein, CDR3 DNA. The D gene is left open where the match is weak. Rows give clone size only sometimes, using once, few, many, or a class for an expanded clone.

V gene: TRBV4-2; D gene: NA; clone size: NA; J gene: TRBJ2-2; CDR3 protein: CASSPTGPGELFF; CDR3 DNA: TGTGCCAGCAGCCCAACCGGTCCCGGGGAGCTGTTTTTT
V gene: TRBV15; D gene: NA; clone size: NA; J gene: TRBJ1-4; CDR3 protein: CATSRDSDEKLFF; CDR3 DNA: TGTGCCACCAGCAGAGATAGTGATGAAAAACTGTTTTTT
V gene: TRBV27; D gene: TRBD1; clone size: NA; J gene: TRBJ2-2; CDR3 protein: CASSNRGTGELFF; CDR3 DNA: TGTGCCAGCAGCAACAGGGGCACCGGGGAGCTGTTTTTT
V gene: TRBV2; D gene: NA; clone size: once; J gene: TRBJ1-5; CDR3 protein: CASSSGGAARPQHF; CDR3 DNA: TGTGCCAGCAGCTCGGGGGGGGCGGCGAGGCCCCAGCATTTT
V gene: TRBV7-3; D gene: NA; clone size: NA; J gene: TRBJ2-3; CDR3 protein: CASSLRADTDTQYF; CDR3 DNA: TGTGCCAGCAGCTTAAGAGCGGACACAGATACGCAGTATTTT
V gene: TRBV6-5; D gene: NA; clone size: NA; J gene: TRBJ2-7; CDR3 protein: CASAHPSFGYEQYF; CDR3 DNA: TGTGCCAGCGCACACCCCTCGTTTGGCTACGAGCAGTACTTC
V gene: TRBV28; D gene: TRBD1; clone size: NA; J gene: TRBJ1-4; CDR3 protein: CASSPIQGPRFGEKLFF; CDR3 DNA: TGTGCCAGCAGTCCCATACAGGGGCCGCGCTTCGGGGAAAAACTGTTTTTT
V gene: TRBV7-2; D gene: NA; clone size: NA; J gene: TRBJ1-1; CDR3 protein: CASSLTLNTEAFF; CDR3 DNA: TGTGCCAGCAGCCTTACACTGAACACTGAAGCTTTCTTT
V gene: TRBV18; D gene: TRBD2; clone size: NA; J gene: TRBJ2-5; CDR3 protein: CASSPVAGGRETQYF; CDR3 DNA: TGTGCCAGCTCACCAGTGGCGGGAGGAAGAGAGACCCAGTACTTC
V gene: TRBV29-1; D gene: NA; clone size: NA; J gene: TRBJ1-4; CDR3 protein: CSVRGTNEKLFF; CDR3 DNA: TGCAGCGTTCGGGGAACTAATGAAAAACTGTTTTTT
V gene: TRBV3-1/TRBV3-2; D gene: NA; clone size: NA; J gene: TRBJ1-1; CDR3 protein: CASSQDRYGTPRTEAFF; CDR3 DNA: TGTGCCAGCAGCCAAGATCGCTACGGGACTCCTCGAACTGAAGCTTTCTTT